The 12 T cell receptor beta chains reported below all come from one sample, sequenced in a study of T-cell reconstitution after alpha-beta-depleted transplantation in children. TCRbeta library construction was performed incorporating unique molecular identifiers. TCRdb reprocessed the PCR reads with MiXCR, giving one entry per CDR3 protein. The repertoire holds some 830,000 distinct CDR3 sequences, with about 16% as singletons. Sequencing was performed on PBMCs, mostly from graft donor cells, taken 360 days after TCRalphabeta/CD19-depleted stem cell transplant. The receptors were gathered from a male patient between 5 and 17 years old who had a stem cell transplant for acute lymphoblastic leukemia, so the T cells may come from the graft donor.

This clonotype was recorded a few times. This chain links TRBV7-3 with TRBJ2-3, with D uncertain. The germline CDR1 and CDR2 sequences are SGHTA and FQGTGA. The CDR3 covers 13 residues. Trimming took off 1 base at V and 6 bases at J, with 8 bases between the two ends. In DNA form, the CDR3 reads TGTGCCAGCAGCTTAAATCTTCGGGATACGCAGTATTTT. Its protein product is CASSLNLRDTQYF.

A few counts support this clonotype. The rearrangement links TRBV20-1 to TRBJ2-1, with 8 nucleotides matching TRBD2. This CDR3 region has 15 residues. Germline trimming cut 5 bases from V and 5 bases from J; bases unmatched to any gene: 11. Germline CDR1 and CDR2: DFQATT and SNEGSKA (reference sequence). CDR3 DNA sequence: TGCAGTGCTCCTGGGACTAGGAGGGTAGACAATGAGCAGTTCTTC. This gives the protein CSAPGTRRVDNEQFF.

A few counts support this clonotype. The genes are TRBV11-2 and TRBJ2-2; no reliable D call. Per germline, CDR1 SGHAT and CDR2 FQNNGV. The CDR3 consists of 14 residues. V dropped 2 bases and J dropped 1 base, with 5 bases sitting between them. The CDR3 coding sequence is TGTGCCAGCAGCTTACACTGGAACACCGGGGAGCTGTTTTTT. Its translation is CASSLHWNTGELFF.

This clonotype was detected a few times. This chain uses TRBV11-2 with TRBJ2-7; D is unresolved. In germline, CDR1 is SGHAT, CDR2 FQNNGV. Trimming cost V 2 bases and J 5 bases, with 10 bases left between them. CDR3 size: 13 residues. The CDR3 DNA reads TGTGCCAGCAGCTTATCCCAGTCCCACGAGCAGTACTTC. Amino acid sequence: CASSLSQSHEQYF.

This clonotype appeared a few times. In nucleotides, the CDR3 is TGTGCCAGCAGCTTAGTGTCAGGGGGAAACACCATATATTTT. It specifies CASSLVSGGNTIYF. The chain links TRBV7-8 to TRBJ1-3, with D perhaps matching TRBD1 (5 bases). V was pared by 1 base and J by 4 bases, with 8 bases between. The CDR3 loop spans 14 amino acids. Germline CDR1 is SGHVS and CDR2 is FQNEAQ.

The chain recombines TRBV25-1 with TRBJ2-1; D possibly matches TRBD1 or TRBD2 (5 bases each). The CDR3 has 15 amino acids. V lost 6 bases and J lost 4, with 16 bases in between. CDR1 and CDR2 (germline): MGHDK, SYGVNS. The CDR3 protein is CASSEGLRDYNEQFF. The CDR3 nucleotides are TGTGCCAGCAGCGAGGGGCTGAGGGATTACAATGAGCAGTTCTTC.

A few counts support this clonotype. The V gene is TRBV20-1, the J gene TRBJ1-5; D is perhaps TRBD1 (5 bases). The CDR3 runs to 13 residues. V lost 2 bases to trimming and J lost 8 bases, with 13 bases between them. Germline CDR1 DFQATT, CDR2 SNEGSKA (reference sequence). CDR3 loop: CSARRGGLEPQHF. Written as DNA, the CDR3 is TGCAGTGCTAGAAGGGGTGGGCTGGAGCCCCAGCATTTT.

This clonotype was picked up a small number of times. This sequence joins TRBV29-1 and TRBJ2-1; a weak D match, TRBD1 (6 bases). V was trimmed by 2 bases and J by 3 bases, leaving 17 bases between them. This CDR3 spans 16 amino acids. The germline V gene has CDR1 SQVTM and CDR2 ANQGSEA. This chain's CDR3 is CSVEPRQVGYYNEQFF. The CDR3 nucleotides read TGCAGCGTTGAACCCAGACAGGTCGGGTACTACAATGAGCAGTTCTTC.

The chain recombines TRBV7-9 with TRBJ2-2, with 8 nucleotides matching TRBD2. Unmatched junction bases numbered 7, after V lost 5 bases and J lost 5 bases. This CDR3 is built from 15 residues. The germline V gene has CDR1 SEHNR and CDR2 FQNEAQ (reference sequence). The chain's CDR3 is CASSPGGPGTGELFF. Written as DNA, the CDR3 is TGTGCCAGCAGCCCGGGAGGGCCGGGAACCGGGGAGCTGTTTTTT.

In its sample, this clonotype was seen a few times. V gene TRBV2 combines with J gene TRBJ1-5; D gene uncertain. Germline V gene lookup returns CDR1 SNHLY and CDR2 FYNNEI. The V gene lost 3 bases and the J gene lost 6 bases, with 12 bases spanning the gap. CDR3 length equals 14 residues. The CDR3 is CASSDLGRGQPQHF. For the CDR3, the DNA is TGTGCCAGCAGTGACCTAGGGAGAGGTCAGCCCCAGCATTTT.

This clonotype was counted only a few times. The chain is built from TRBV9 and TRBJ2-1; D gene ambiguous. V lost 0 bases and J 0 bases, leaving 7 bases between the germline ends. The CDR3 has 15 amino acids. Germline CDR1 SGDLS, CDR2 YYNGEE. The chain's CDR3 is CASSVASDSYNEQFF. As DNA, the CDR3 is TGTGCCAGCAGCGTAGCCAGCGACTCCTACAATGAGCAGTTCTTC.

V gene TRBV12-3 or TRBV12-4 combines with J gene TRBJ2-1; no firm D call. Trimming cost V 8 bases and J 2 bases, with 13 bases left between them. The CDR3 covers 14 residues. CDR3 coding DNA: TGTGCCAGCGTCTGGAGTCTAGCCTACAATGAGCAGTTCTTC. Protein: CASVWSLAYNEQFF.